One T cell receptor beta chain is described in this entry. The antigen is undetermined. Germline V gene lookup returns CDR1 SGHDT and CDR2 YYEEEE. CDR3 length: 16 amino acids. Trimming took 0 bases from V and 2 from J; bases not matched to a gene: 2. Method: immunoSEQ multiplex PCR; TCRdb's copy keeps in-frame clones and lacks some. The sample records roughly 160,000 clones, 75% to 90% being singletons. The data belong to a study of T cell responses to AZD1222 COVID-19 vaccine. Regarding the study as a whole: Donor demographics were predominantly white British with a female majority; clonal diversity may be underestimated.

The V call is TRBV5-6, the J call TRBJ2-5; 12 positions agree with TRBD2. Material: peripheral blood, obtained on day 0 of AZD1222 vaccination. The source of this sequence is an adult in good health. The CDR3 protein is CASSLGLAGAQETQYF. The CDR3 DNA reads TGTGCCAGCAGCTTGGGACTAGCGGGGGCACAAGAGACCCAGTACTTC.